This T cell receptor beta chain was obtained from a study of T cell changes during pregnancy in multiple sclerosis. The V end was cut by 7 bases, the J end by 5 bases, with 12 bases between. The CDR3 covers 12 residues. Per the germline V gene, CDR1 is MNHNS and CDR2 is SASEGT. Generated by immunoSEQ multiplex PCR, the TCRdb table keeps only in-frame clones and is missing some. The table has 50,000 or so clones, approximately 95% seen once. The source material was CD8+ T cells from peripheral blood mononuclear cells, sampled in the first trimester of pregnancy. V gene TRBV6-1 combines with J gene TRBJ2-7; maybe TRBD1 (6 bases). The sequence derives from a female donor with multiple sclerosis, enrolled in a pregnancy study. The CDR3 sequence is CASTRGSHEQYF. As DNA, the CDR3 is TGTGCCAGCACCAGGGGTAGCCACGAGCAGTACTTC.